This TCR beta chain was found in a study of glioma-infiltrating T cells after dendritic cell vaccination. Study background: Glioblastoma patients came from Phase I and II dendritic cell vaccination trials. Dendritic cells derived from monocytes and pulsed with autologous tumor lysate formed the vaccine.

Germline V gene lookup returns CDR1 SGDLS and CDR2 YYNGEE. V gave up 1 base and J gave up 5 bases; unmatched junction bases: 5. CDR3 length: 15 amino acids. The PCR used 60 V beta and 13 J beta primers. TCRdb's table, derived via immunoSEQ multiplex PCR, lists solely in-frame clones and lacks some. Of more than 95,000 clones listed, 90% are singletons. Noted time point: after dendritic cell vaccination, including at tumor progression/relapse. Whole-study results and caveats: No direct clonality-survival link was found; a diverse polyclonal response may matter.

Details on this clone: Its antigen is unknown.

The sample consisted of blood, taken after dendritic cell vaccination. The chain has TRBV9 and TRBJ1-1, with 10 bases fitting TRBD1. The sequence was obtained from a human donor with glioblastoma. CDR3 sequence: CASSVWTGGETEAFF. The CDR3 DNA reads TGTGCCAGCAGCGTATGGACAGGGGGGGAGACTGAAGCTTTCTTT.